Listed here are 21 T cell receptor beta chains from one sample, sequenced in a study of cytomegalovirus exposure and HLA in healthy donors. 13 Jbeta primers and 60 Vbeta primers were used for the PCR. Produced via immunoSEQ multiplex PCR; TCRdb's table is partial and in-frame only. The sample carries some 170,000 clones, about 72% recorded once. Sequenced material: PBMCs. Receptor source: a human donor in good health.

CDR3 loop: CASSSTPSYEQYF. CDR3 sequence (DNA): TGTGCCAGCAGTTCAACACCTTCCTACGAGCAGTACTTC. V gene TRBV27 combines with J gene TRBJ2-7; D call uncertain. The CDR3 spans 13 residues. Germline values: CDR1 MNHEY, CDR2 SMNVEV (reference sequence). Trimming pared 4 bases from V and 1 base from J, leaving 8 bases between.

This clone was seen just once. This rearrangement joins TRBV5-1 to TRBJ1-2, with D uncertain. The CDR3 totals 12 residues. Germline CDR1 SGHRS, CDR2 YFSETQ. V was shortened by 1 base and J by 2 bases, with 3 bases between the two germline ends. Written as DNA, the CDR3 is TGCGCCAGCAGCTTGACAAACTATGGCTACACCTTC. Translated: CASSLTNYGYTF. Filled out from reference TRBV5-1 and TRBJ1-2, the complete variable domain reads KAGVTQTPRYLIKTRGQQVTLSCSPISGHRSVSWYQQTPGQGLQFLFEYFSETQRNKGNFPGRFSGRQFSNSRSEMNVSTLELGDSALYLCASSLTNYGYTFGSGTRLTVV.

The genes are TRBV9 and TRBJ2-5; 7 bases map to TRBD1. Judging by the DNA end, TRBJ2-7 fits better; the J call may be wrong. The CDR3 has 14 amino acids. Germline CDR1 SGDLS, CDR2 YYNGEE. Here the CDR3 reads CASSVASQGYEQYF. The CDR3 DNA is TGTGCCAGCAGCGTAGCCTCACAGGGGTACGAGCAGTACTTC.

The chain couples TRBV10-1 to TRBJ2-7, with D maybe TRBD2 (6 bases). The germline V gene encodes CDR1 WNHNN and CDR2 SYGVQD (reference sequence). Trimming pared 3 bases from V and 3 bases from J, leaving 12 bases between. There are 14 residues in the CDR3. This CDR3 reads CASSDAAGGYEQYF. Here the CDR3 DNA reads TGCGCCAGCAGTGATGCGGCCGGGGGCTACGAGCAGTACTTC.

V is TRBV18 and J is TRBJ2-5, with 7 bases fitting TRBD1. This CDR3 has 14 amino acids. V shed 6 bases, J shed 1 base, and the junction held 5 bases outside the gene matches. The germline gives CDR1 KGHSH, CDR2 LQKENI. The CDR3 region is CASSRGQSQETQYF. Here the CDR3 DNA reads TGTGCCAGCTCCCGGGGACAGTCCCAAGAGACCCAGTACTTC.

The DNA for the CDR3 is TGCGCCAGCAGCTCCGAATCGACAGGGGTCGGTGGCTACACCTTC. Protein: CASSSESTGVGGYTF. V and J are TRBV5-1 and TRBJ1-2; 8 bases line up with TRBD1. V was clipped by 3 bases and J by 7 bases; unmatched bases: 11. The CDR3 sequence is 15 residues long. From germline, CDR1 is SGHRS and CDR2 YFSETQ.

This clone was detected a few times. This chain joins TRBV5-1 and TRBJ1-2; possible D gene TRBD1, 6 bases. Germline V gene data show CDR1 as SGHRS and CDR2 as YFSETQ. Trimming stripped 3 bases from V and 0 bases from J, with 18 bases between. The CDR3 covers 17 residues. The CDR3 nucleotides are TGCGCCAGCAGCTCAAACCCAGGGGCCGCTACTAACTATGGCTACACCTTC. Its protein product is CASSSNPGAATNYGYTF.

The chain employs TRBV6-1 and TRBJ1-5; perhaps TRBD1 as D (6 bases). V was cut by 7 bases and J by 7 bases, with 14 bases left in between. The CDR3 extends over 13 amino acids. Germline V gene data show CDR1 as MNHNS and CDR2 as SASEGT. As DNA, the CDR3 is TGTGCCAGCATGCAGGGGTCTCAACAGCCCCAGCATTTT. It specifies CASMQGSQQPQHF.

This clone was observed a handful of times. The J gene is TRBJ2-3, the V gene TRBV11-1, with 12 bases that match TRBD2. The trim removed 4 bases at V and 2 bases at J, leaving 4 bases unmatched. This CDR3 has 16 amino acids. Germline V gives CDR1 SGHAT, CDR2 FQDESV (reference sequence). The CDR3 region has the DNA TGTGCCAGCAGCTCTCTAGCGGGGGGGAACACAGATACGCAGTATTTT. This gives the protein CASSSLAGGNTDTQYF.

This chain connects TRBV5-4 to TRBJ2-7; 7 nucleotides match TRBD1. CDR1 SGHNT and CDR2 YYREEE come from the germline V gene (reference sequence). V lost 1 base, J lost 4 bases, and 11 bases stayed unmatched. This CDR3 is built from 16 residues. CDR3 in DNA: TGTGCCAGCAGCTTGCGACAGGGACCTACTGGGTACGAGCAGTACTTC. Amino acids: CASSLRQGPTGYEQYF.

CDR3 loop: CASSLGQGATTYEQYF. As DNA, the CDR3 is TGTGCCAGCAGTTTAGGGCAGGGGGCGACCACCTACGAGCAGTACTTC. This sequence joins TRBV27 and TRBJ2-7; 8 bases are a match to TRBD1. From germline, CDR1 is MNHEY and CDR2 SMNVEV (reference sequence). J was trimmed by 2 bases and V by 2 bases; bases with no gene match: 8. The CDR3 consists of 16 residues.

CDR3 sequence (DNA): TGTGCCATCAGCGAACTACCCTCCTACGAGCAGTACTTC. Its translation is CAISELPSYEQYF. The rearrangement links TRBV10-3 to TRBJ2-5, with D uncertain. The J call is in doubt because the DNA end fits TRBJ2-7 better. The CDR3 consists of 13 residues. Germline-derived CDR1 and CDR2 are ENHRY and SYGVKD.

The V gene is TRBV2, the J gene TRBJ1-6; D gene ambiguous. Looked up from germline, CDR1 is SNHLY and CDR2 is FYNNEI. The CDR3 has 13 amino acids. Trimming stripped 2 bases from V and 10 bases from J, with 9 bases between. CDR3 nucleotides: TGTGCCAGCAGTGAACGGGTCCAGTCACCCCTCCACTTT. Amino acid sequence: CASSERVQSPLHF.

CDR3 loop: CASSLVPPSGGATGELFF. As DNA, the CDR3 is TGCGCCAGCAGCTTAGTCCCCCCTAGCGGGGGGGCCACCGGGGAGCTGTTTTTT. This chain uses TRBV5-1 with TRBJ2-2; 12 positions match TRBD2. With 2 bases clipped from V and 4 bases from J, the junction kept 9 bases outside the gene matches. Per the germline V gene, CDR1 is SGHRS and CDR2 is YFSETQ. The CDR3 length is 18 residues. The whole variable domain, remainder taken from reference TRBV5-1 and TRBJ2-2, is KAGVTQTPRYLIKTRGQQVTLSCSPISGHRSVSWYQQTPGQGLQFLFEYFSETQRNKGNFPGRFSGRQFSNSRSEMNVSTLELGDSALYLCASSLVPPSGGATGELFFGEGSRLTVL.

The chain is built from TRBV19 and TRBJ2-7; 9 bases agree with TRBD1. Germline V gene lookup returns CDR1 LNHDA and CDR2 SQIVND (reference sequence). This CDR3 comprises 14 residues. V lost 5 bases, J lost 3 bases, and 5 bases stayed unmatched. The CDR3 sequence is CASSAPDRGYEQYF. The CDR3, as DNA: TGTGCCAGTAGTGCCCCGGACAGGGGCTACGAGCAGTACTTC.

The rearrangement joins TRBV6-6 to TRBJ2-3, with 8 positions matching TRBD2. Per germline, CDR1 MNHNY and CDR2 SVGAGI (reference sequence). This CDR3 has 15 residues. V dropped 8 bases and J dropped 2; count of bases not matched to a gene: 9. This CDR3 is CASDLDGGVTDTQYF. In DNA, the CDR3 is TGTGCCAGCGACCTAGACGGGGGGGTCACAGATACGCAGTATTTT.

The chain employs TRBV7-9 and TRBJ1-6; 8 nucleotides agree with TRBD1. Germline V gene data show CDR1 as SEHNR and CDR2 as FQNEAQ (reference sequence). This CDR3 contains 14 residues. The V and J ends lost 1 base and 11 bases, in that order; junction bases with no gene match: 4. The CDR3 DNA reads TGTGCCAGCAGCTTAGTAGGACAGGGAACACCCCTCCACTTT. Protein product: CASSLVGQGTPLHF.

The CDR3 sequence is CASRLDRAVGYTF. The CDR3 coding sequence is TGTGCCAGCAGACTGGACAGGGCGGTCGGCTACACCTTC. The chain carries TRBV5-4 and TRBJ1-2, with 8 bases aligning to TRBD1. CDR3 length: 13 residues. V shed 5 bases and J 8 bases; nucleotides not matched to a gene: 8. The germline V gene encodes CDR1 SGHNT and CDR2 YYREEE (reference sequence).

The J gene is TRBJ1-6, the V gene TRBV27; D uncertain. This CDR3 has 14 residues. The V gene lost 3 bases and the J gene lost 9 bases, with 12 bases spanning the gap. The germline CDR1 and CDR2 sequences are MNHEY and SMNVEV (reference sequence). The CDR3 here is CASSFRGKGSPLHF. In nucleotides, the CDR3 is TGTGCCAGCAGTTTTAGAGGGAAGGGTTCACCCCTCCACTTT.

This clone was seen only a few times. The chain carries TRBV9 and TRBJ2-7, with a weak D call TRBD2 (6 bases). The CDR3 is made up of 14 amino acids. Trimming pared 4 bases from V and 0 bases from J, leaving 11 bases between. Per germline, CDR1 SGDLS and CDR2 YYNGEE. This CDR3 reads CASSTGGPSYEQYF. The CDR3, as DNA: TGTGCCAGCAGCACCGGGGGTCCCTCCTACGAGCAGTACTTC.

The chain uses TRBV12-5 and TRBJ2-1; D might be TRBD2 (5 bases). The CDR3 loop spans 14 amino acids. Trimming stripped 5 bases from V and 8 bases from J, with 16 bases between. Germline V lookup: CDR1 LGHNT, CDR2 FRNRAP. This CDR3 is CASGPPTSRDEQFF. CDR3 in DNA: TGTGCTAGTGGTCCCCCGACCTCGAGGGATGAGCAGTTCTTC.